What follows are 15 T cell receptor beta chains derived from one specimen sequenced in a study of shared clonotypes between healthy human individuals. TCRdb keeps only in-frame clones here, not all; method: immunoSEQ multiplex PCR. This repertoire shows fewer than 400,000 clones, 74% found once; its top ten account for under 13%. The source material was memory CD4+ T cells sorted from blood. Subset indicated: CD45RA-negative fraction. The receptors originated from a man younger than 45 in good health.

About this clone itself: This sample includes further DNA sequences coding for the same CDR3. The chain has TRBV5-5 and TRBJ2-7; 9 nucleotides agree with TRBD1. The V gene's germline CDR1 is SGHKS and CDR2 YYEKEE (reference sequence). The CDR3 is 14 amino acids. V dropped 0 bases and J dropped 4; count of bases not matched to a gene: 2. CDR3 sequence: CASSLGGQGYEQYF. CDR3 DNA: TGTGCCAGCAGCTTGGGAGGACAGGGGTACGAGCAGTACTTC.

This rearrangement joins TRBV11-2 to TRBJ2-1; no firm D call. This CDR3 has 15 amino acids. V was shortened by 2 bases and J by 7 bases, with 15 bases between the two germline ends. CDR1 and CDR2 from the germline V gene are SGHAT and FQNNGV. The CDR3 DNA is TGTGCCAGCAGCTTATACCCCGAGACTGGAAATGAGCAGTTCTTC. Protein product: CASSLYPETGNEQFF.

This clone was counted between two and nine times. V is TRBV6-1 and J is TRBJ2-1; 14 nucleotides align to TRBD2. V was clipped by 3 bases and J by 1 base; unmatched bases: 8. The CDR3 has 19 residues. Germline-derived CDR1 and CDR2 are MNHNS and SASEGT. The CDR3 DNA follows: TGTGCCAGCAGTGAGAGGACTAGCGGGAGGTCACGGTCCTACAATGAGCAGTTCTTC. Its translation: CASSERTSGRSRSYNEQFF.

The chain recombines TRBV7-9 with TRBJ1-1, with D unclear. The CDR3 contains 14 residues. With 1 base removed from V and 4 bases from J, the gap between germline ends came to 10 bases. Germline V CDR1 and CDR2: SEHNR, FQNEAQ (reference sequence). CDR3: CASSLGRGLTEAFF. The CDR3 region has the DNA TGTGCCAGCAGCTTAGGCAGAGGACTCACTGAAGCTTTCTTT.

This clone was recorded only once. This chain connects TRBV5-4 to TRBJ2-5; D possibly corresponds to TRBD1 (5 bases). Between the trimmed V and J ends, which lost 0 bases and 5 bases, there was a span of 14 bases. The CDR3 length is 15 residues. Germline V gene lookup returns CDR1 SGHNT and CDR2 YYREEE (reference sequence). CDR3 sequence reads: CASSLGGRQGETQYF. CDR3 DNA sequence: TGTGCCAGCAGCTTGGGGGGCAGGCAAGGGGAGACCCAGTACTTC.

This clone has more than one count but fewer than ten. The V and J genes are TRBV7-2 and TRBJ2-2; no definite D call. V gave up 4 bases and J gave up 2 bases, with 5 bases separating them. The CDR3 consists of 13 residues. Germline lookup yields CDR1 SGHTA and CDR2 FQGNSA. The CDR3 region has the DNA TGTGCCAGCAGCTCCATAAACACCGGGGAGCTGTTTTTT. Its translation is CASSSINTGELFF.

The rearrangement uses TRBV5-4 and TRBJ1-1, with 9 bases identical to TRBD1. CDR3 size: 16 residues. Germline values: CDR1 SGHNT, CDR2 YYREEE (reference sequence). Trimming cost V 3 bases and J 0 bases; bases outside gene matches: 6. The CDR3 is CASSWGQGNLNTEAFF. The CDR3 region has the DNA TGTGCCAGCAGCTGGGGACAGGGAAATTTGAACACTGAAGCTTTCTTT.

This chain links TRBV29-1 with TRBJ2-5; D is unclear. Germline V gene data show CDR1 as SQVTM and CDR2 as ANQGSEA. Trimming removed 2 bases from V and 5 bases from J, with 12 bases in between. This CDR3 has 13 residues. CDR3 coding DNA: TGCAGCGTTGAAAGTACTCAGAGGGAGACCCAGTACTTC. It specifies CSVESTQRETQYF. The full variable domain, in which reference TRBV29-1 and TRBJ2-5 provide the parts outside the CDR3, is SAVISQKPSRDICQRGTSLTIQCQVDSQVTMMFWYRQQPGQSLTLIATANQGSEATYESGFVIDKFPISRPNLTFSTLTVSNMSPEDSSIYLCSVESTQRETQYFGPGTRLLVL.

V and J are TRBV11-1 and TRBJ2-5, with D possibly TRBD1 on 5 matching bases. The length of the CDR3 is 14 residues. The ends were cut back, 1 base at V and 2 bases at J, with 8 bases in the middle. Germline V CDR1 and CDR2: SGHAT, FQDESV (reference sequence). CDR3 in amino acids: CASSLVTEQETQYF. In DNA, the CDR3 is TGTGCCAGCAGCTTAGTGACAGAACAAGAGACCCAGTACTTC.

The V and J genes are TRBV14 and TRBJ2-7, with 16 bases matching TRBD2. Trimming took 0 bases from V and 5 from J; bases not matched to a gene: 10. Germline values: CDR1 SGHDN, CDR2 FVKESK. The CDR3 spans 19 residues. The CDR3 DNA follows: TGTGCCAGCAGCCAAGATGGGACTAGCGGGAGGGCCATTCGAAACGAGCAGTACTTC. Translation: CASSQDGTSGRAIRNEQYF.

J is TRBJ2-5 and V is TRBV7-2, with D unclear. CDR3 length: 14 amino acids. Per the germline V gene, CDR1 is SGHTA and CDR2 is FQGNSA. V was clipped by 5 bases and J by 2 bases, with 12 bases between them. CDR3 DNA: TGTGCCAGCAGCCCCAGTTCCGGGCAAGAGACCCAGTACTTC. This gives the protein CASSPSSGQETQYF.

There are a few counts of this clone. The CDR3 DNA reads as TGTGCCAGCACCTCCGACAGGGCCCGAGGTAGCGGCTACACCTTC. Translating it yields CASTSDRARGSGYTF. V usage is TRBV28 and J usage is TRBJ1-2; 7 nucleotides align to TRBD1. CDR3 size: 15 residues. J was trimmed by 8 bases and V by 7 bases; bases with no gene match: 16. Germline CDR1 reads MDHEN; CDR2 reads SYDVKM.

The chain recombines TRBV20-1 with TRBJ2-3, with D perhaps TRBD1 or TRBD2 (5 bases each). Per the germline V gene, CDR1 is DFQATT and CDR2 is SNEGSKA (reference sequence). This CDR3 has 11 amino acids. V dropped 5 bases and J dropped 10 bases, with 13 bases sitting between them. This chain's CDR3 is CSAPFTGPQYF. In DNA, the CDR3 is TGCAGTGCTCCCTTCACGGGGCCGCAGTATTTT.

The chain links TRBV27 to TRBJ1-4, with D possibly being TRBD1 (6 bases). V lost 7 bases to trimming and J lost 6 bases, with 12 bases between them. The CDR3 consists of 13 residues. CDR1 and CDR2 (germline): MNHEY, SMNVEV (reference sequence). This CDR3 is CASMGQGHEKLFF. The CDR3 DNA follows: TGTGCCAGCATGGGGCAGGGGCATGAAAAACTGTTTTTT.

This clone was detected a few times. This chain uses TRBV28 with TRBJ2-3; TRBD2 aligns across 10 bases. The CDR3 length is 13 residues. Trimming cost V 8 bases and J 5 bases; bases outside gene matches: 4. Per the germline V gene, CDR1 is MDHEN and CDR2 is SYDVKM. The CDR3: CASLAGVLDTQYF. In nucleotides, the CDR3 is TGTGCCAGCCTAGCGGGAGTCCTAGATACGCAGTATTTT.